This T cell receptor (beta chain) was profiled in a study of CD8+CD57+ T cells in acquired aplastic anemia. Across the whole study: The study obtained 8.5 million to 12 million reads on average for CD4+ cells from healthy donors.

Profiling that covered TCR beta VDJ and CDR3 relied on genomic DNA as its template. In TCRdb, the reads were re-called with MiXCR into one record per CDR3 protein. The sample shows about 210,000 distinct CDR3 sequences, over 55% of them seen only once. Comment on this clonotype: Its antigen remains unknown.

General observations from the study: A significant difference in CD8+ Simpson's diversity between patients and controls was not found.

Sequencing input: sorted CD4+, CD8+, or CD8+CD57+ T cells (not recorded which) from PBMCs. This receptor was taken from a human donor in good health.

CDR3 coding DNA: TGTGCCAGCAGTGCTATGACAGGGTCCCTTACCGAGCAGTACTTC. It specifies CASSAMTGSLTEQYF. The chain combines TRBV12-3 or TRBV12-4 with TRBJ2-7; 7 positions match TRBD1. The length of the CDR3 is 15 residues. Trimming cost V 5 bases and J 6 bases; bases outside gene matches: 13.